The rows below give T cell receptor beta chains drawn from one sample of a study of T cells and copy number aberrations in small-cell lung cancer. Sequenced by immunoSEQ multiplex PCR; TCRdb stores in-frame clones only, minus some. The sample consists of about 1,600 clones, around 82% of them appearing once. Sequences were obtained from normal tissue next to the tumor. These receptors came from a man between 60 and 70 years old with small cell lung cancer. Each CDR3 is given with its conserved first and last residue. The D gene is left open where the match is weak. A row's size may be missing; if present it is once, few, many or a size class.

j_gene	v_gene	d_gene	abundance	CDR3nt	CDR3aa
TRBJ2-3	TRBV6-4	NA	NA	TGTGCCAGCAGGCCGCTGGGGGAAAGCACAGATACGCAGTATTTT	CASRPLGESTDTQYF
TRBJ2-7	TRBV5-4	TRBD1	few	TGTGCCAGCAGCTTGGGGGACAGCGTATACGAGCAGTACTTC	CASSLGDSVYEQYF
TRBJ2-7	TRBV15	TRBD1	NA	TGTGCCACCAGCAGAGACAGGGACAGGGACGAGCAGTACTTC	CATSRDRDRDEQYF
TRBJ2-3	TRBV11-3	TRBD2	NA	TGTGCCAGCAGCTTCGGTGCGGGGGGCGCCACAGATACGCAGTATTTT	CASSFGAGGATDTQYF
TRBJ1-4	TRBV21-1	NA	few	TGTGCCAGCAGCAAAGAGCGAGGGGCGAAGTTTGAAAAACTGTTTTTT	CASSKERGAKFEKLFF
TRBJ2-7	TRBV11-3	NA	NA	TGTGCCAGCAGTCAGACCCCAGGTAGCTACGAGCAGTACTTC	CASSQTPGSYEQYF
TRBJ2-3	TRBV4-2	NA	NA	TGTGCCAGCAGCCAAGAGTGGCGAGAAGCCTACACAGATACGCAGTATTTT	CASSQEWREAYTDTQYF
TRBJ1-2	TRBV20-1	NA	NA	TGCAGTGTTACAGAGAACTATGGCTACACCTTC	CSVTENYGYTF
TRBJ2-7	TRBV4-1	NA	NA	TGCGCCAGCAGCCAAGATCCGGGACACGAGCAGTACTTC	CASSQDPGHEQYF
TRBJ1-2	TRBV27	NA	NA	TGTGCCAGCAGTTTATCGGTGGGAAATGACTATGGCTACACCTTC	CASSLSVGNDYGYTF
TRBJ2-1	TRBV27	TRBD2	NA	TGTGCCAGCAGTTCCGTCTCTAGCGGGGGGGTCGATGAGCAGTTCTTC	CASSSVSSGGVDEQFF
TRBJ1-2	TRBV9	NA	NA	TGTGCCAGCAGCGCCGACACGGGCCTTGGGGTTGGCTACACCTTC	CASSADTGLGVGYTF
TRBJ1-6	TRBV15	TRBD1	NA	TGTGCCACCAGCAGAGGTCCTGGACAGGACTATGGTTCACCCCTCCACTTT	CATSRGPGQDYGSPLHF
TRBJ1-5	TRBV2	NA	NA	TGTGCCAGCAGTGAACAGGGTAGTGGCAATCAGCCCCAGCATTTT	CASSEQGSGNQPQHF
TRBJ1-5	TRBV13	NA	NA	TGTGCCAGCAGCTTAGGCCGAGGGGAGGGCCAGCCCCAGCATTTT	CASSLGRGEGQPQHF
TRBJ2-7	TRBV28	TRBD1	NA	TGTGCCAGCAGTTCGGACAGGCTATGGGACGAGCAGTACTTC	CASSSDRLWDEQYF
TRBJ1-2	TRBV11-2	NA	NA	TGTGCCAGCAGCTTAGATGGGATGGGGGCGGGATATGGCTACACCTTC	CASSLDGMGAGYGYTF
TRBJ1-6	TRBV6-4	NA	NA	TGTGCCAGCAGTGGAGGGGATAATTCACCCCTCCACTTT	CASSGGDNSPLHF
TRBJ2-2	TRBV2	NA	NA	TGTGCCAGCAGTGAAAGGGGCCGCACCACCGGGGAGCTGTTTTTT	CASSERGRTTGELFF
TRBJ1-1	TRBV29-1	NA	NA	TGCAGCGTTGTTAGAGGAGCCATCGGGGACACTGAAGCTTTCTTT	CSVVRGAIGDTEAFF
TRBJ1-1	TRBV6-5	NA	few	TGTGCCAGCAGTTTGAGGGGCGGCTGGCTCACTGAAGCTTTCTTT	CASSLRGGWLTEAFF
TRBJ1-2	TRBV2	NA	NA	TGTGCCAGCAGTGCCGTAGTCGGCTATGGCTACACCTTC	CASSAVVGYGYTF
TRBJ2-1	TRBV29-1	NA	few	TGCAGCGTTGAAGATCCCTTTTTGAGCTCCTACAATGAGCAGTTCTTC	CSVEDPFLSSYNEQFF
TRBJ1-3	TRBV11-3	NA	NA	TGTGCCAGCAGCTTCGTCTACACCATATATTTT	CASSFVYTIYF
TRBJ1-5	TRBV28	TRBD1	NA	TGTGCCAGCAGTCTCACCTCAGGGGGCGAGGTCAATCAGCCCCAGCATTTT	CASSLTSGGEVNQPQHF
TRBJ2-2	TRBV29-1	TRBD2	NA	TGCAGCGTTGTAGCGGGAGTGACAACCGGGGAGCTGTTTTTT	CSVVAGVTTGELFF
TRBJ1-5	TRBV30	NA	NA	TGTGCCTGGAGTTGGGGCAGCCCGCCGAATCAGCCCCAGCATTTT	CAWSWGSPPNQPQHF
TRBJ2-7	TRBV5-1	TRBD1	NA	TGCGCCAGCAGCCCGCGTGCCGGACAGGGAACCTACGAGCAGTACTTC	CASSPRAGQGTYEQYF
TRBJ2-7	TRBV4-2	NA	NA	TGTGCCAGCAGCCAAGAAGTGGTCGGGAGAGAGCAGTACTTC	CASSQEVVGREQYF
TRBJ2-2	TRBV18	TRBD1	NA	TGTGCCAGCTCACCCGGACAGGCTCCGAACACCGGGGAGCTGTTTTTT	CASSPGQAPNTGELFF
TRBJ1-1	TRBV7-8	NA	NA	TGTGCCAGCAGCTTAGCGGGAATTACTGAAGCTTTCTTT	CASSLAGITEAFF
TRBJ1-1	TRBV5-8	NA	few	TGTGCCAGCAGCTTGGGTGGGAACACTGAAGCTTTCTTT	CASSLGGNTEAFF
TRBJ2-5	TRBV7-2	NA	NA	TGTGCCAGCAGCTTAGACCAGGGGGGAGAGACCCAGTACTTC	CASSLDQGGETQYF
TRBJ1-1	TRBV4-1	NA	NA	TGCGCCAGCAGCCAAGATCAAACGGCCCCAACTGAAGCTTTCTTT	CASSQDQTAPTEAFF
TRBJ2-5	TRBV18	TRBD2	NA	TGTGCCAGCTCACCGACAAGCGGGGGGGGACAAGAGACCCAGTACTTC	CASSPTSGGGQETQYF
TRBJ1-2	TRBV9	TRBD1	NA	TGTGCCAGCAGCGTAGACCCGGCGGGGACAGGATATGGCTACACCTTC	CASSVDPAGTGYGYTF
TRBJ2-3	TRBV4-2	NA	NA	TGTGCCAGCAGCCAAGACCAGCCTAGCACAGATACGCAGTATTTT	CASSQDQPSTDTQYF
TRBJ1-5	TRBV4-3	NA	NA	TGCGCCAGCAGCCAGGGGGGTAGTGGAAATCAGCCCCAGCATTTT	CASSQGGSGNQPQHF
TRBJ2-1	TRBV29-1	NA	few	TGCAGCGTTACCCAACATGAGCAGTTCTTC	CSVTQHEQFF